Listed below are T cell receptor beta chains from one sample, sequenced in a study of T cells in Graves' hyperthyroidism and ophthalmopathy. From the multiplex PCR reads, TCRdb called clonotypes with MiXCR, one entry per CDR3 protein. The table lists about 840,000 distinct CDR3 sequences, 38% of them singletons. The sequenced material came from blood. These receptors all come from a man aged 18 to 30 with Graves' hyperthyroidism. The CDR3 runs from the conserved cysteine through the conserved F or W. D genes are given only for firm matches. Expanded clones get a size class; other rows say once, few or many, or leave the size out.

J | D | size | V | CDR3 | DNA
TRBJ1-1 | . | few | TRBV6-5 | CASSYSQGEAFF | TGTGCCAGCAGTTACTCCCAGGGAGAAGCTTTCTTT
TRBJ2-5 | . | many | TRBV2 | CASSEFVGGDF | TGTGCCAGCAGCGAGTTCGTGGGCGGCGACTTC
TRBJ2-7 | . | . | TRBV24-1 | CATSDPRGNSYEQYF | TGTGCCACCAGCGACCCTAGGGGCAACAGCTACGAGCAGTACTTC
TRBJ2-5 | TRBD2 | many | TRBV12-3/TRBV12-4 | CASRRTSGQETQYF | TGTGCCAGCAGAAGGACTAGCGGCCAAGAGACCCAGTACTTC
TRBJ2-7 | TRBD2 | . | TRBV19 | CASSIVGTKLSYEQYF | TGTGCCAGTAGTATAGTCGGGACTAAACTCTCCTACGAGCAGTACTTC
TRBJ2-2 | . | many | TRBV9 | CASSVLQSTGELFF | TGTGCCAGCAGCGTTTTGCAGAGCACCGGGGAGCTGTTTTTT
TRBJ1-6 | . | few | TRBV20-1 | CSARPATTYNSPLHF | TGCAGTGCTAGACCCGCTACGACATATAATTCACCCCTCCACTTT
TRBJ2-5 | . | . | TRBV20-1 | CSAGTGVQETQYF | TGCAGTGCCGGAACCGGGGTACAAGAGACCCAGTACTTC
TRBJ2-7 | . | many | TRBV2 | CASSGGTLGDEQYF | TGTGCCAGCAGTGGGGGGACCCTCGGGGACGAGCAGTACTTC
TRBJ2-7 | . | few | TRBV25-1 | CASSAGDSYEQYF | TGTGCCAGCAGTGCGGGGGACTCCTACGAGCAGTACTTC
TRBJ1-2 | TRBD1 | few | TRBV10-2 | CASRSPTGGYGYTF | TGTGCCAGCAGGAGCCCAACAGGGGGCTATGGCTACACCTTC
TRBJ1-1 | TRBD1 | once | TRBV12-3/TRBV12-4 | CASSVPGQGSTEAFF | TGTGCCAGCAGTGTCCCGGGACAGGGGAGCACTGAAGCTTTCTTT
TRBJ2-6 | . | many | TRBV29-1 | CSVDLTGANVLTF | TGCAGCGTTGATTTGACTGGGGCCAACGTCCTGACTTTC
TRBJ1-6 | TRBD1 | . | TRBV20-1 | CSARGTGRTPLHF | TGCAGTGCTCGAGGGACAGGGAGGACACCCCTCCACTTT
TRBJ1-2 | TRBD1 | . | TRBV15 | CATSRAQGYGYTF | TGTGCCACCAGCAGAGCACAGGGGTATGGCTACACCTTC
TRBJ2-7 | . | . | TRBV10-3 | CASLARRDSPYEQYF | TGTGCCAGCCTTGCCCGGAGGGACTCCCCCTACGAGCAGTACTTC
TRBJ1-1 | . | many | TRBV7-9 | CASSLTDLNTEAFF | TGTGCCAGCAGCTTGACGGATTTGAACACTGAAGCTTTCTTT
TRBJ2-7 | . | many | TRBV20-1 | CSARDRHGTYEQYF | TGCAGTGCTAGAGATAGACACGGAACCTACGAGCAGTACTTC
TRBJ2-7 | . | once | TRBV19 | CASSLDMLGYEQYF | TGTGCCAGTAGTCTGGACATGTTGGGCTACGAGCAGTACTTC
TRBJ1-1 | . | few | TRBV25-1 | CASSEGRLEAFF | TGTGCCAGCAGTGAGGGGCGTTTAGAAGCTTTCTTT
TRBJ2-5 | TRBD2 | few | TRBV20-1 | CSATGTSGRQETQYF | TGCAGTGCCACCGGGACTAGCGGGCGCCAAGAGACCCAGTACTTC
TRBJ2-7 | . | . | TRBV11-2 | CASSSSWQGRDEQYF | TGTGCCAGCAGCTCCTCGTGGCAGGGCAGAGACGAGCAGTACTTC
TRBJ2-7 | . | . | TRBV19 | CASSIFLSYEQYF | TGTGCCAGTAGTATTTTCCTCTCCTACGAGCAGTACTTC
TRBJ2-7 | TRBD1 | . | TRBV5-4 | CASSPGQGLAYEQYF | TGTGCCAGCAGCCCTGGACAGGGATTAGCCTACGAGCAGTACTTC
TRBJ2-5 | TRBD2 | few | TRBV9 | CASSGSSGIQETQYF | TGTGCCAGCAGCGGATCTAGCGGGATCCAAGAGACCCAGTACTTC
TRBJ2-5 | . | many | TRBV25-1 | CASSELTEETQYF | TGTGCCAGCAGTGAATTGACAGAAGAGACCCAGTACTTC
TRBJ2-3 | . | . | TRBV2 | CASHLSGYLTDTQYF | TGTGCCAGCCACCTATCCGGGTACCTCACAGATACGCAGTATTTT
TRBJ1-1 | . | many | TRBV29-1 | CSVEEWVSDTEAFF | TGCAGCGTTGAAGAATGGGTAAGCGACACTGAAGCTTTCTTT
TRBJ2-5 | TRBD1 | once | TRBV7-2 | CASSSGQAERETQYF | TGTGCCAGCAGTTCGGGACAGGCCGAGCGGGAGACCCAGTACTTC
TRBJ2-7 | TRBD1 | . | TRBV14 | CASSQELGRGFYEQYF | TGTGCCAGCAGCCAAGAGTTGGGCAGGGGGTTCTACGAGCAGTACTTC
TRBJ1-5 | . | . | TRBV20-1 | CSAVQGDQPQHF | TGCAGTGCTGTCCAGGGAGATCAGCCCCAGCATTTT
TRBJ1-6 | . | . | TRBV3-1 | CASSQVNIGDSPLHF | TGTGCCAGCAGCCAAGTTAACATCGGGGATTCACCCCTCCACTTT
TRBJ1-5 | . | many | TRBV2 | CASSDGPLHQPQHF | TGTGCCAGCAGTGACGGACCCCTACATCAGCCCCAGCATTTT
TRBJ1-4 | . | . | TRBV15 | CATSRDYPAGVGEKLFF | TGTGCCACCAGCAGAGATTATCCGGCAGGGGTTGGTGAAAAACTGTTTTTT
TRBJ1-1 | . | few | TRBV6-6 | CASGEGVGFTEAFF | TGTGCCAGCGGAGAGGGAGTAGGATTCACTGAAGCTTTCTTT
TRBJ2-7 | . | . | TRBV15 | CATSSSIDPTVHEQYF | TGTGCCACCAGCAGCTCGATTGACCCTACGGTCCACGAGCAGTACTTC